The rows below give T cell receptor beta chains drawn from one sample of a study of blood T cell repertoires in COVID-19. Profiled with immunoSEQ multiplex PCR; TCRdb holds only in-frame clones, not every one. Of about 76,000 clones in the sample, around 90% are singletons; the top ten hold 5.8%. The sequenced material came from peripheral blood. Every receptor here comes from a human donor in a cohort sampled during active COVID-19. Each CDR3 is given with its conserved first and last residue. A D gene is named only where the DNA matches it firmly. Clone size, where shown, is once, few, many, or a class for clones that have expanded.

v_call	d_call	clone_size	j_call	cdr3_aa	cdr3_nt
TRBV3-1/TRBV3-2	-	-	TRBJ1-2	CASSQDPRRGGYTF	TGTGCCAGCAGCCAAGACCCCCGGCGAGGAGGCTACACCTTC
TRBV18	TRBD1	-	TRBJ1-1	CASSPQNRGGNTEAFF	TGTGCCAGCTCACCGCAAAACAGGGGAGGGAACACTGAAGCTTTCTTT
TRBV12-3/TRBV12-4	-	-	TRBJ1-2	CASSAGQNYGYTF	TGTGCCAGCAGTGCCGGACAGAACTATGGCTACACCTTC
TRBV6-6	TRBD2	-	TRBJ2-3	CASRRTPTSGLTDTQYF	TGTGCCAGCAGGCGAACCCCGACTAGCGGGCTGACAGATACGCAGTATTTT
TRBV3-1/TRBV3-2	-	-	TRBJ1-5	CASSTSPGNQPQHF	TGTGCCAGCAGCACCTCGCCGGGCAATCAGCCCCAGCATTTT
TRBV7-2	TRBD1	-	TRBJ1-2	CASSAGQNYGYTF	TGTGCCAGCAGCGCGGGACAGAACTATGGCTACACCTTC
TRBV15	TRBD2	few	TRBJ2-3	CATSRGRASGHTDTQYF	TGTGCCACCAGCAGAGGCAGGGCTAGCGGCCACACAGATACGCAGTATTTT
TRBV18	-	-	TRBJ2-1	CASSRPQTGIQFF	TGTGCCAGCTCACGACCGCAAACAGGGATACAGTTCTTC
TRBV5-1	-	-	TRBJ2-3	CASSAQGGTSTDTQYF	TGCGCCAGCAGCGCACAGGGGGGGACTAGCACAGATACGCAGTATTTT
TRBV6-6	TRBD1	-	TRBJ2-2	CASSVQGANTGELFF	TGTGCCAGCAGCGTACAGGGGGCGAACACCGGGGAGCTGTTTTTT
TRBV10-3	TRBD2	few	TRBJ2-3	CAISRLAGGSTDTQYF	TGTGCCATCAGTAGACTAGCGGGGGGGAGCACAGATACGCAGTATTTT
TRBV7-3	-	-	TRBJ1-2	CASSLIAGPNYGYTF	TGTGCCAGCAGCTTAATCGCGGGACCCAACTATGGCTACACCTTC
TRBV5-5	-	-	TRBJ1-1	CASSQRQLNTEAFF	TGTGCCAGCAGCCAACGACAGTTGAACACTGAAGCTTTCTTT
TRBV5-1	TRBD1	-	TRBJ1-1	CASSRRTGGMNTEAFF	TGCGCCAGCAGCAGGAGAACAGGGGGCATGAACACTGAAGCTTTCTTT
TRBV29-1	TRBD2	-	TRBJ2-7	CSVSSGGNSYEQYF	TGCAGCGTTTCTAGCGGGGGAAACTCCTACGAGCAGTACTTC
TRBV2	-	-	TRBJ2-7	CASRGGYEQYF	TGTGCCAGCAGGGGCGGGTACGAGCAGTACTTC
TRBV6-2/TRBV6-3	-	-	TRBJ2-7	CASSYRRGRQSYEQYF	TGTGCCAGCAGTTACCGGCGGGGACGACAATCCTACGAGCAGTACTTC
TRBV6-2/TRBV6-3	-	-	TRBJ2-1	CASSYSGGTYNEQFF	TGTGCCAGCAGTTACTCGGGGGGAACCTACAATGAGCAGTTCTTC
TRBV6-2/TRBV6-3	TRBD2	-	TRBJ2-3	CASSNGLAGGPADTQYF	TGTGCCAGCAGTAATGGACTAGCGGGGGGGCCAGCAGATACGCAGTATTTT
TRBV7-3	TRBD1	-	TRBJ2-1	CASSTRQGSYNEQFF	TGTGCCAGCAGCACCAGACAGGGTAGCTACAATGAGCAGTTCTTC
TRBV5-6	-	-	TRBJ1-6	CASSLSEERFYSPLHF	TGTGCCAGCAGCTTGTCAGAAGAACGTTTTTATTCACCCCTCCACTTT
TRBV6-5	-	-	TRBJ2-7	CASSYGLLGGYEQYF	TGTGCCAGCAGTTACGGCCTCCTCGGCGGCTACGAGCAGTACTTC
TRBV7-8	-	-	TRBJ1-4	CASSFEPGGTNEKLFF	TGTGCCAGCAGCTTCGAGCCGGGGGGAACTAATGAAAAACTGTTTTTT
TRBV6-2/TRBV6-3	TRBD1	-	TRBJ2-7	CASSSRQGHYSYEQYF	TGTGCCAGCAGCTCCCGACAGGGACACTACTCCTACGAGCAGTACTTC
TRBV20-1	-	-	TRBJ1-5	CSASVDSLNQPQHF	TGCAGTGCTAGTGTAGACAGCCTAAATCAGCCCCAGCATTTT
TRBV19	TRBD1	-	TRBJ1-6	CASSNQDRNNSPLHF	TGTGCCAGTAGTAACCAGGACAGGAATAATTCACCCCTCCACTTT
TRBV7-2	-	once	TRBJ1-2	CASSPGEGGLWGYTF	TGTGCCAGCAGCCCCGGGGAGGGGGGTTTGTGGGGCTACACCTTC
TRBV2	TRBD1	-	TRBJ1-6	CASSHRGPSSYNSPLHF	TGTGCCAGCAGTCACAGGGGGCCTAGCTCCTATAATTCACCCCTCCACTTT
TRBV10-2	-	once	TRBJ2-2	CASSESVRSGELFF	TGCGCCAGCAGTGAGTCGGTGCGGTCCGGGGAGCTGTTTTTT
TRBV19	-	-	TRBJ1-1	CASSQVLSTEAFF	TGTGCCAGTAGTCAGGTTTTGAGCACTGAAGCTTTCTTT
TRBV12-3/TRBV12-4	-	-	TRBJ2-3	CASSPSSTDTQYF	TGTGCCAGCAGCCCTTCGAGCACAGATACGCAGTATTTT
TRBV9	TRBD2	-	TRBJ2-3	CASSISSGGAGADTQYF	TGTGCCAGCAGCATTTCTAGCGGGGGGGCCGGGGCAGATACGCAGTATTTT
TRBV7-3	-	-	TRBJ1-2	CASSQGRGYGYTF	TGTGCCAGCAGCCAGGGGAGGGGTTATGGCTACACCTTC
TRBV7-3	TRBD2	-	TRBJ2-5	CASSLTSGLGETQYF	TGTGCCAGCAGCTTGACTAGCGGGCTGGGGGAGACCCAGTACTTC
TRBV23-1	-	-	TRBJ1-3	CASSQSHPSGGNTIYF	TGCGCCAGCAGTCAATCCCACCCCTCAGGTGGAAACACCATATATTTT
TRBV5-6	-	-	TRBJ1-6	CASRRETNLPLHF	TGTGCCAGCAGGCGGGAAACAAATTTACCCCTCCACTTT
TRBV6-6	-	-	TRBJ2-7	CASSRTYEQYF	TGTGCCAGCAGCCGTACCTACGAGCAGTACTTC
TRBV4-2	-	-	TRBJ1-5	CASSQGSEKYSNQPQHF	TGTGCCAGCAGCCAAGGCTCGGAGAAGTATAGCAATCAGCCCCAGCATTTT
TRBV30	-	-	TRBJ1-3	CAWRTDSGNTIYF	TGTGCCTGGAGAACAGACTCTGGAAACACCATATATTTT
TRBV19	-	-	TRBJ2-5	CASSSTRAETQYF	TGTGCCAGTAGCTCGACTAGAGCAGAGACCCAGTACTTC
TRBV4-1	TRBD1	few	TRBJ1-2	CASSQRTGRNYGYTF	TGCGCCAGCAGCCAAAGGACAGGCCGGAACTATGGCTACACCTTC
TRBV10-2	TRBD2	-	TRBJ2-7	CASSEWRGSSEQYF	TGCGCCAGCAGTGAGTGGCGGGGGTCCTCCGAGCAGTACTTC
TRBV2	-	-	TRBJ2-3	CASSVRGDTDTQYF	TGTGCCAGCAGTGTCCGTGGAGACACAGATACGCAGTATTTT
TRBV29-1	TRBD1	-	TRBJ1-2	CSAGRTGVYGYTF	TGCAGCGCCGGTCGGACAGGGGTCTATGGCTACACCTTC
TRBV5-6	TRBD1	-	TRBJ1-1	CASSFRDRVLQTEAFF	TGTGCCAGCAGCTTCCGGGACAGGGTGCTCCAAACTGAAGCTTTCTTT
TRBV4-3	-	-	TRBJ2-7	CASSQARGSAYEQYF	TGCGCCAGCAGCCAAGCGCGGGGCTCTGCCTACGAGCAGTACTTC
TRBV15	-	-	TRBJ2-5	CATSREQIQETQYF	TGTGCCACCAGCAGAGAACAGATCCAAGAGACCCAGTACTTC
TRBV7-9	TRBD1	-	TRBJ1-2	CASSVTGTVGYTF	TGTGCCAGCAGCGTGACCGGGACAGTAGGCTACACCTTC
TRBV10-3	TRBD2	-	TRBJ2-7	CAISGRTSGGPSSYEQYF	TGTGCCATCAGTGGCAGGACTAGCGGGGGGCCAAGCTCCTACGAGCAGTACTTC
TRBV11-3	TRBD2	-	TRBJ2-2	CASSFSGGVNTGELFF	TGTGCCAGCAGCTTCAGCGGGGGGGTGAACACCGGGGAGCTGTTTTTT
TRBV5-1	-	-	TRBJ2-1	CASSLGNSAGEQFF	TGCGCCAGCAGCTTGGGGAATTCGGCGGGTGAGCAGTTCTTC
TRBV12-5	-	-	TRBJ2-7	CASGLGQVNEQYF	TGTGCTAGTGGTTTGGGACAGGTTAACGAGCAGTACTTC
TRBV12-3/TRBV12-4	TRBD1	-	TRBJ2-7	CASNSDRGSKQYF	TGTGCCAGCAATTCGGACAGGGGCAGTAAGCAGTACTTC